This T cell receptor beta chain comes out of a study of post-analysis software for immune sequencing data. TCR beta cDNA libraries included unique molecular identifiers. The yield from about 1 to 10 million T cells was around 500,000 cDNA molecules in total. TCRdb re-called the PCR reads with MiXCR, one entry per CDR3 protein. Counted here are about 500,000 distinct CDR3 sequences, around 40% occurring once; the ten biggest clones make up about 12%. CDR1 is SGHTA, CDR2 FQGNSA, per germline. This CDR3 contains 13 residues. V lost 5 bases and J 10 bases, leaving 17 bases between the germline ends. This clonotype appeared a single time. Its antigen is currently unknown. General study findings and limits: Four or five TRBV segments were more frequent in patients than controls; TRBV5-6, TRBV5-1 and TRBV20-1 belonged to this group.

The sequenced sample was blood. This receptor was taken from a girl aged 10-17 years with multiple sclerosis. V usage is TRBV7-2 and J usage is TRBJ1-2; D possibly corresponds to TRBD1 (5 bases). CDR3 sequence: CASSPQGGIYYTF. The DNA for the CDR3 is TGTGCCAGCAGCCCCCAGGGAGGCATTTACTACACCTTC.